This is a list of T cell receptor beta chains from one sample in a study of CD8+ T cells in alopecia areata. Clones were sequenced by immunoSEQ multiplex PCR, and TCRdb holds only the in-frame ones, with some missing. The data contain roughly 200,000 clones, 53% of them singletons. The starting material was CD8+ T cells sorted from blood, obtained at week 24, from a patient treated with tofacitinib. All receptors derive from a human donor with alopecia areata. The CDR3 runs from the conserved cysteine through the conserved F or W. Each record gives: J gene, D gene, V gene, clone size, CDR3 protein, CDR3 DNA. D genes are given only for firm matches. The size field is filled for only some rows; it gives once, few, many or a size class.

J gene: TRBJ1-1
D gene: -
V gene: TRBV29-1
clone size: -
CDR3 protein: CSVQGEAFF
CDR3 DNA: TGCAGCGTCCAGGGTGAAGCTTTCTTT

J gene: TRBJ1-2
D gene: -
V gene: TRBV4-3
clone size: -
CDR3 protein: CASSQVLHRATGYTF
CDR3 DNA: TGCGCCAGCAGCCAAGTTTTACACAGGGCGACTGGCTACACCTTC

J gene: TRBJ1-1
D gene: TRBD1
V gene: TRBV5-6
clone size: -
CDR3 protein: CASSLGQGLTEAFF
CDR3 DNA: TGTGCCAGCAGCCTGGGACAGGGGCTCACTGAAGCTTTCTTT

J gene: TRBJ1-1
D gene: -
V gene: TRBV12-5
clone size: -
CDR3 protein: CASDKSERLNTEAFF
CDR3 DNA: TGTGCTAGTGACAAAAGCGAGCGTCTGAACACTGAAGCTTTCTTT

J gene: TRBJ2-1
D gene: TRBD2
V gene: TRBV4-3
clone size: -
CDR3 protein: CASSQDAGTSGGDFYNEQFF
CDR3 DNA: TGCGCCAGCAGCCAAGATGCGGGGACTAGCGGGGGGGATTTCTACAATGAGCAGTTCTTC

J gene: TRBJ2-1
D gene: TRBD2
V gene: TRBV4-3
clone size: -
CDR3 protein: CASSPGAGGLDEQFF
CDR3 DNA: TGCGCCAGCAGCCCTGGAGCGGGGGGGCTGGATGAGCAGTTCTTC

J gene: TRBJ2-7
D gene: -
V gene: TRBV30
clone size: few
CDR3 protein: CAWSTGGNEQYF
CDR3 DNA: TGTGCCTGGAGTACCGGGGGAAACGAGCAGTACTTC

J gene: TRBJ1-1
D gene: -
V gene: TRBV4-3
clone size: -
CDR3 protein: CASSQAANTEAFF
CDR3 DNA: TGCGCCAGCAGCCAAGCGGCGAACACTGAAGCTTTCTTT

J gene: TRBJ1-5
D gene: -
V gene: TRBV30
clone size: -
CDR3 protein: CAWSVEGNQPQHF
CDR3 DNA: TGTGCCTGGAGTGTCGAGGGGAATCAGCCCCAGCATTTT

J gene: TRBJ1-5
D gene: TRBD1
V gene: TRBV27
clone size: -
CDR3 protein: CASSPRTGGQPQHF
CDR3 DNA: TGTGCCAGCAGTCCCCGGACAGGCGGGCAGCCCCAGCATTTT

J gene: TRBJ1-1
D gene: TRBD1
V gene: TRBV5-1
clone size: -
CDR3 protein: CASSKDRGNTEAFF
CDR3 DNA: TGCGCCAGCAGCAAGGACAGGGGGAACACTGAAGCTTTCTTT

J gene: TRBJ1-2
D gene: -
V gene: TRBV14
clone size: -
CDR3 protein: CASSQERSMADGYTF
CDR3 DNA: TGTGCCAGCAGCCAAGAAAGAAGTATGGCGGATGGCTACACCTTC

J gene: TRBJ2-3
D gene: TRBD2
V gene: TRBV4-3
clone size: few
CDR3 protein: CASSQDRFGGGAVDTQYF
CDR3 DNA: TGCGCCAGCAGCCAAGACCGGTTTGGCGGGGGGGCGGTAGATACGCAGTATTTT

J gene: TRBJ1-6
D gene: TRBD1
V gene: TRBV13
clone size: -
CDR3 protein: CASTTGTGGSPLHF
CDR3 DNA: TGTGCCAGCACGACCGGGACAGGGGGTTCACCCCTCCACTTT

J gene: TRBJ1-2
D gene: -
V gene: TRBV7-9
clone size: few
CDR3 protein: CASSLKVSDGYTF
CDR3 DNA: TGTGCCAGCAGCTTGAAGGTTTCGGATGGCTACACCTTC

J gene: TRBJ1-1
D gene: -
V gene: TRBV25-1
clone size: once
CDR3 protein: CASRDRNTEAFF
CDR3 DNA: TGTGCCAGCCGGGACCGGAACACTGAAGCTTTCTTT

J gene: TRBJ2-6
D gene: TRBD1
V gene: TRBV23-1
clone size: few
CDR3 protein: CASSQSAPGTGESGANVLTF
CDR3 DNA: TGCGCCAGCAGTCAATCCGCGCCCGGGACAGGGGAATCTGGGGCCAACGTCCTGACTTTC

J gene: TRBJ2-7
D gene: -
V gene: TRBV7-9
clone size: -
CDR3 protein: CASSLGDSSYEQYF
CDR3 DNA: TGTGCCAGCAGCTTAGGTGACAGTTCCTACGAGCAGTACTTC

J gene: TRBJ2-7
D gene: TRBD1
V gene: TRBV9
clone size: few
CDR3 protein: CASSGGRQGNYEQYF
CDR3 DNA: TGTGCCAGCAGCGGAGGGAGACAGGGAAACTACGAGCAGTACTTC

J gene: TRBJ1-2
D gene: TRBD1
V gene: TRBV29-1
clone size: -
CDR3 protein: CSVVRQGMGGYTF
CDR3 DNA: TGCAGCGTTGTAAGACAGGGTATGGGTGGCTACACCTTC

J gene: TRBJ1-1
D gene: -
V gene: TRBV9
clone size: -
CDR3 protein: CASSVGAGWSTEAFF
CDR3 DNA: TGTGCCAGCAGCGTAGGCGCAGGGTGGAGCACTGAAGCTTTCTTT

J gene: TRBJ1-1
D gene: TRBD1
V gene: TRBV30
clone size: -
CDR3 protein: CALNRGRRTEAFF
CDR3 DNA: TGTGCCTTAAACAGGGGGCGGCGGACTGAAGCTTTCTTT

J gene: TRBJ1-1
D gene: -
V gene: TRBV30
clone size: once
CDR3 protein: CAWSTPKWAFF
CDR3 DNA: TGTGCCTGGAGTACACCTAAGTGGGCTTTCTTT

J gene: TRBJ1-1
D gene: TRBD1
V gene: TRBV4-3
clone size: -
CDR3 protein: CASSQSTGGNTEAFF
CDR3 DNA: TGCGCCAGCAGCCAGTCGACAGGGGGGAACACTGAAGCTTTCTTT

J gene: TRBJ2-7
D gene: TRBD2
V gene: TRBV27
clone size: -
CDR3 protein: CASSLASGTYEQYF
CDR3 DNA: TGTGCCAGCAGTTTGGCTAGCGGCACCTACGAGCAGTACTTC

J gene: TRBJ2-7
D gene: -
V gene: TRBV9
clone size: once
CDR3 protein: CASSEITGYEQYF
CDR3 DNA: TGTGCCAGCAGCGAAATTACAGGGTACGAGCAGTACTTC

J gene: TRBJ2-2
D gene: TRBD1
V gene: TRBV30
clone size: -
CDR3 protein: CAWSAPTGDTGELFF
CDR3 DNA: TGTGCCTGGAGTGCCCCCACAGGGGACACCGGGGAGCTGTTTTTT

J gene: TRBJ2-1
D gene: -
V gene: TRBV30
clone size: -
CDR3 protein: CAWSSGHNEQFF
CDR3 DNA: TGTGCCTGGAGTTCAGGGCATAATGAGCAGTTCTTC

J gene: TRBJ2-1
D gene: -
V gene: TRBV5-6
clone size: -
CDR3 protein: CASSLVDFSYNEQFF
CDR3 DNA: TGTGCCAGCAGCTTGGTGGACTTCTCCTACAATGAGCAGTTCTTC

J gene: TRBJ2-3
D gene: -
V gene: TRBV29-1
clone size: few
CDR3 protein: CSVEEWGRGTDTQYF
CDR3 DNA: TGCAGCGTTGAGGAGTGGGGCCGGGGCACAGATACGCAGTATTTT

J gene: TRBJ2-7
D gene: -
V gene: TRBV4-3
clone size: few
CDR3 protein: CASSQGISYEQYF
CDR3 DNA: TGCGCCAGCAGCCAGGGGATCTCCTACGAGCAGTACTTC

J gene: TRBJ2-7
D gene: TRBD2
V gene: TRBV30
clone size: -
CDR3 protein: CAWSSGGVYEQYF
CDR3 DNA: TGTGCCTGGTCTAGCGGGGGTGTCTACGAGCAGTACTTC

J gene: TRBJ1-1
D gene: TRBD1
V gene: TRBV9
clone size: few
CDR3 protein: CASSPRQGAEMNAFF
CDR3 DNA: TGTGCCAGCAGCCCCCGACAGGGGGCCGAGATGAACGCTTTCTTT

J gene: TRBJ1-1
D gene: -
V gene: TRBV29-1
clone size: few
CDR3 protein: CSVGQPNTEAFF
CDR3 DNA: TGCAGCGTTGGACAGCCGAACACTGAAGCTTTCTTT

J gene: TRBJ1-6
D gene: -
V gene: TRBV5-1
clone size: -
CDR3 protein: CASSLRAQGNSPLHF
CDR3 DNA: TGCGCCAGCAGCTTGAGGGCGCAAGGTAATTCACCCCTCCACTTT

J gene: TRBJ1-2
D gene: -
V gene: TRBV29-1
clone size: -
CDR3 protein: CSVEPVTGWYGYTF
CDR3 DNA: TGCAGCGTTGAACCTGTTACAGGGTGGTATGGCTACACCTTC

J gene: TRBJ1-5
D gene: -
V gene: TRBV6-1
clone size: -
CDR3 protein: CASSEWFRGSNQPQHF
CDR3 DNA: TGTGCCAGCAGTGAATGGTTCAGGGGTAGTAATCAGCCCCAGCATTTT

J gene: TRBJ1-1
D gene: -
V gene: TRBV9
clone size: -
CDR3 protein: CASSVGDTEAFF
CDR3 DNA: TGTGCCAGCAGCGTAGGGGATACTGAAGCTTTCTTT

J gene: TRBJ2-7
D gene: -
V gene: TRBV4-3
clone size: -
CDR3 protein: CASSRDISYEQYF
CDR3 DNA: TGCGCCAGCAGCCGGGACATTTCCTACGAGCAGTACTTC

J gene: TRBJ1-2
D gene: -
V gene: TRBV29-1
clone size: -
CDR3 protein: CSVPPLGYTF
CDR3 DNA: TGCAGCGTGCCACCTCTGGGCTACACCTTC

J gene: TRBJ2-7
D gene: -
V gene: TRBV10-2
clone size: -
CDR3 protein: CASSAGTGVRQYF
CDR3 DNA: TGCGCCAGCAGTGCCGGGACCGGGGTGAGGCAGTACTTC

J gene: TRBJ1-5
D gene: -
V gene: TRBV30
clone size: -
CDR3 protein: CAWSSWENQQPQHF
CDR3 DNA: TGTGCCTGGAGTTCGTGGGAAAACCAGCAGCCCCAGCATTTT

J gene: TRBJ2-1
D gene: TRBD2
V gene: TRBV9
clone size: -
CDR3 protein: CASSEVAGVDEQFF
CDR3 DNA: TGTGCCAGCAGCGAAGTAGCGGGGGTGGATGAGCAGTTCTTC

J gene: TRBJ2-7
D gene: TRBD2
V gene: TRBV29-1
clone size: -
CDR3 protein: CSVRGGTSYEQYF
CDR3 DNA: TGCAGCGTTCGGGGGGGCACTTCCTACGAGCAGTACTTC